This passage covers 20 T cell receptor beta chains from one sample sequenced in a study of blood T cell repertoires in COVID-19 (TCRdb year 2020). The library was produced with the immunoSEQ multiplex PCR assay. In TCRdb, the immuneACCESS table is reduced to in-frame sequences with V and J assigned. These tables do not hold every clone; where another copy was compared, an unresolved V gene accounts for under half, and the others remain unexplained. The sample has roughly 260,000 clones on record, approximately 80% of them singletons. 4% to 6% of the sample comes from the top ten. Material for sequencing was peripheral blood. These receptors originate from a woman over 75 with active or convalescent COVID-19.

DNA for the CDR3: TGTGCCATCAGTGGCACTAGTGATTCACCCCTCCACTTT. It is translated as CAISGTSDSPLHF. This chain uses TRBV10-3 with TRBJ1-6; no clear D gene. The CDR3 is made up of 13 amino acids. V lost 4 bases, J lost 8 bases, and 9 bases lay in between. Germline V gives CDR1 ENHRY, CDR2 SYGVKD.

A single count supports this clone. The gene calls are TRBV19 and TRBJ1-5; D unresolved. The CDR3 totals 12 residues. Trimming removed 8 bases from V and 0 bases from J, with 5 bases in between. Germline CDR1 and CDR2: LNHDA and SQIVND (reference sequence). The CDR3, as DNA: TGTGCCAGTGCGAGTAGCAATCAGCCCCAGCATTTT. The encoded protein is CASASSNQPQHF.

In its sample, this clone was seen a few times. The V gene is TRBV5-1, the J gene TRBJ2-1, with 13 bases identical to TRBD2. The CDR3 is made up of 18 amino acids. Trimming at V came to 1 base and at J to 0 bases, leaving 4 bases not matched to a gene. The germline V gene has CDR1 SGHRS and CDR2 YFSETQ. This CDR3 reads CASSLHWTSGSSYNEQFF. Here the CDR3 DNA reads TGCGCCAGCAGCTTGCATTGGACTAGCGGGAGCTCCTACAATGAGCAGTTCTTC.

The rearrangement links TRBV12-2 to TRBJ1-5; the table's D call of TRBD1 was not tested on the DNA. TRBV12-2 is an annotated pseudogene. CDR3 length: 18 residues. CDR3 coding DNA: TGTGCAAGTCGCTTATCACCGCCATGGGACAGGTGGTTACAGCCCCAGCATTTT. Its translation: CASRLSPPWDRWLQPQHF.

The chain recombines TRBV2 with TRBJ2-1; 7 positions agree with TRBD2. The length of the CDR3 is 15 residues. The germline CDR1 and CDR2 sequences are SNHLY and FYNNEI. The J segment lost 1 base and the V segment lost 3 bases, leaving 3 bases of the junction unmatched. Here the CDR3 reads CASSDQAGSYNEQFF. Here the CDR3 DNA reads TGTGCCAGCAGTGACCAAGCGGGGTCCTACAATGAGCAGTTCTTC.

The chain joins TRBV5-1 to TRBJ2-4, with TRBD2 matching over 12 bases. The CDR3 length is 18 residues. V trimming: 0 bases; J trimming: 8 bases; junction bases outside the gene matches: 12. In germline, CDR1 is SGHRS, CDR2 YFSETQ. CDR3 DNA sequence: TGCGCCAGCAGCTTGGCCGCGGCTAGCGGGGGGGCCAAGGACATTCAGTACTTC. Residues: CASSLAAASGGAKDIQYF. The whole variable domain, filled in from reference TRBV5-1 and TRBJ2-4, reads KAGVTQTPRYLIKTRGQQVTLSCSPISGHRSVSWYQQTPGQGLQFLFEYFSETQRNKGNFPGRFSGRQFSNSRSEMNVSTLELGDSALYLCASSLAAASGGAKDIQYFGAGTRLSVL.

This chain links TRBV20-1 with TRBJ1-5, with D possibly matching TRBD1 (6 bases). Germline V lookup: CDR1 DFQATT, CDR2 SNEGSKA (reference sequence). The CDR3 has 14 residues. The ends were cut back, 3 bases at V and 5 bases at J, with 14 bases in the middle. CDR3 amino acids: CSASVGGQDQPQHF. CDR3 nucleotides: TGCAGTGCTAGTGTCGGGGGGCAAGATCAGCCCCAGCATTTT.

The CDR3 region is CASSLGPTGEKLFF. The CDR3, as DNA: TGTGCCAGCAGCTTAGGACCCACGGGTGAAAAACTGTTTTTT. This chain links TRBV7-2 with TRBJ1-4; no clear D. The CDR3 length is 14 residues. The V gene's germline CDR1 is SGHTA and CDR2 FQGNSA. V lost 1 base to trimming and J lost 7 bases, with 10 bases between them.

The chain couples TRBV18 to TRBJ2-2; TRBD2 aligns across 7 bases. The germline CDR1 and CDR2 sequences are KGHSH and LQKENI. This CDR3 contains 17 residues. The V gene end was trimmed by 0 bases and the J gene end by 5 bases; junction bases not matched to a gene: 9. CDR3 sequence (DNA): TGTGCCAGCTCACCACCGTTTGCGGGAGCGGGGACCGGGGAGCTGTTTTTT. It is translated as CASSPPFAGAGTGELFF. Using reference TRBV18 and TRBJ2-2 for the parts outside the CDR3, the full variable domain is NAGVMQNPRHLVRRRGQEARLRCSPMKGHSHVYWYRQLPEEGLKFMVYLQKENIIDESGMPKERFSAEFPKEGPSILRIQQVVRGDSAAYFCASSPPFAGAGTGELFFGEGSRLTVL.

The chain carries TRBV6-1 and TRBJ2-1; D is perhaps TRBD2 (5 bases). The CDR3 loop spans 15 amino acids. V lost 2 bases to trimming and J lost 8 bases, with 16 bases between them. The germline gives CDR1 MNHNS, CDR2 SASEGT. The CDR3 region is CASSEQPRPGYEQFF. The DNA of the CDR3 is TGTGCCAGCAGTGAACAACCGCGGCCGGGGTATGAGCAGTTCTTC.

This chain joins TRBV5-1 and TRBJ1-6; D is undetermined. Trimming took off 0 bases at V and 5 bases at J, with 12 bases between the two ends. In germline, CDR1 is SGHRS, CDR2 YFSETQ. The CDR3 has 16 amino acids. In DNA form, the CDR3 reads TGCGCCAGCAGCTTGGATTTGGCTCAAAATAATTCACCCCTCCACTTT. Translating it yields CASSLDLAQNNSPLHF.

The gene calls are TRBV9 and TRBJ2-1; 8 bases are shared with TRBD1. V was clipped by 0 bases and J by 5 bases; unmatched bases: 7. This CDR3 spans 16 amino acids. From germline, CDR1 is SGDLS and CDR2 YYNGEE. This CDR3 is CASSVGSGTGHNEQFF. Here the CDR3 DNA reads TGTGCCAGCAGCGTAGGTTCAGGGACAGGCCACAATGAGCAGTTCTTC.

This clone has just a few counts. The rearrangement links TRBV7-6 to TRBJ2-5; 8 bases match TRBD2. This CDR3 has 17 residues. Germline assignment: CDR1 SGHVS and CDR2 FNYEAQ. V gave up 5 bases and J gave up 4 bases; unmatched junction bases: 15. The CDR3 DNA reads as TGTGCCAGCAGCCCCCGGCCGGGACTAGAGAGTGGAGAGACCCAGTACTTC. It is translated as CASSPRPGLESGETQYF.

The chain recombines TRBV6-6 with TRBJ1-5; D is perhaps TRBD1 (6 bases). Germline V gives CDR1 MNHNY, CDR2 SVGAGI (reference sequence). V was trimmed by 0 bases and J by 5 bases, leaving 14 bases between them. The CDR3 is made up of 16 amino acids. Here the CDR3 reads CASSYSRGAADQPQHF. The CDR3 DNA reads TGTGCCAGCAGTTACTCTCGGGGGGCAGCGGATCAGCCCCAGCATTTT.

This chain links TRBV11-1 with TRBJ2-1, with 7 bases matching TRBD2. V dropped 0 bases and J dropped 12; count of bases not matched to a gene: 14. Germline lookup yields CDR1 SGHAT and CDR2 FQDESV (reference sequence). This CDR3 is 16 amino acids long. The CDR3 loop is CASSLAGGTGKTSQFF. As DNA, the CDR3 is TGTGCCAGCAGCTTAGCGGGGGGGACGGGTAAAACTTCGCAGTTCTTC.

The chain carries TRBV19 and TRBJ1-4, with 8 positions matching TRBD1. The CDR3 extends over 14 amino acids. V lost 6 bases, J lost 7 bases, and 7 bases stayed unmatched. Germline V gene lookup returns CDR1 LNHDA and CDR2 SQIVND (reference sequence). CDR3 residues: CASSTTGEGEKLFF. The CDR3 DNA sequence: TGTGCCAGTAGCACGACAGGGGAGGGTGAAAAACTGTTTTTT. Combining the CDR3 with reference TRBV19 and TRBJ1-4 gives the whole variable domain DGGITQSPKYLFRKEGQNVTLSCEQNLNHDAMYWYRQDPGQGLRLIYYSQIVNDFQKGDIAEGYSVSREKKESFPLTVTSAQKNPTAFYLCASSTTGEGEKLFFGSGTQLSVL.

The J gene is TRBJ2-1, the V gene TRBV11-2; 9 bases align to TRBD2. V lost 2 bases and J lost 3; bases outside the gene matches: 5. Germline CDR1 reads SGHAT; CDR2 reads FQNNGV. This CDR3 is built from 16 residues. The CDR3 bases are TGTGCCAGCAGCTTACTGGCGGGGGGGATCTACAATGAGCAGTTCTTC. Translation: CASSLLAGGIYNEQFF.

This clone has more than one count but fewer than ten. The V and J genes are TRBV4-1 and TRBJ2-1, with TRBD2 matching 8 bases. The CDR3 extends over 14 amino acids. Germline loops: CDR1 MGHRA, CDR2 YSYEKL. V trimming: 3 bases; J trimming: 9 bases; junction bases outside the gene matches: 7. CDR3 amino acids: CASSHMGLVFEQFF. As DNA, the CDR3 is TGCGCCAGCAGCCATATGGGACTAGTCTTTGAGCAGTTCTTC.

This clone showed up just once. This sequence joins TRBV30 and TRBJ1-5, with 7 bases fitting TRBD1. Germline CDR1 and CDR2: GTSNPN and SVGIG (reference sequence). With 0 bases clipped from V and 2 bases from J, the junction kept 7 bases outside the gene matches. The CDR3 has 16 amino acids. The CDR3: CAWSVRKGTGNQPQHF. CDR3 in DNA: TGTGCCTGGAGTGTACGTAAGGGGACAGGCAATCAGCCCCAGCATTTT.

This chain uses TRBV5-1 with TRBJ1-4; TRBD1 might be the D (5 bases). V shed 4 bases and J shed 0 bases, with 13 bases lying between them. CDR3 length: 16 residues. Germline CDR1 is SGHRS and CDR2 is YFSETQ. CDR3 sequence (DNA): TGCGCCAGCAGCCCAGGGAGGGTAACAACTAATGAAAAACTGTTTTTT. It codes for CASSPGRVTTNEKLFF.